This TCR beta chain was documented in a study of T-cell reconstitution after alpha-beta-depleted transplantation in children. Study results and caveats: From newly produced T cells came most of the T-cell counts and diversity one year after transplant. Some patients owed their high day-60 TCRbeta diversity to surviving recipient T cells and thymic progenitors.

This clonotype has only one observation. Its target is not known. Per the germline V gene, CDR1 is MDHEN and CDR2 is SYDVKM. V gave up 6 bases and J gave up 3 bases, with 18 bases separating them. The CDR3 is made up of 16 amino acids. The TCRbeta library was prepared with unique molecular identifiers. TCRdb reanalysed the PCR reads using MiXCR and keeps one entry per CDR3 protein. The data contain about a million distinct CDR3 sequences, about 26% of them seen just once; the ten biggest clones take up 25% to 35%. The J gene is TRBJ1-5, the V gene TRBV28, with no clear D. This sample comprised PBMCs, mostly from graft donor cells, obtained 360 days after TCRalphabeta/CD19-depleted stem cell transplant. This TCR was recovered from a boy under two years old who had a stem cell transplant for SCID, so the T cells may come from the graft donor. Here the CDR3 reads CASSKTRTGFNQPQHF. The CDR3 region has the DNA TGTGCCAGCAGCAAAACAAGGACGGGATTCAATCAGCCCCAGCATTTT.